The clone carrying this T cell receptor beta chain has a handful of counts. The data were taken from a study of OX40 agonist ivuxolimab in advanced cancers. Only in-frame clones appear in the TCRdb table, and some are missing; sequencing was by immunoSEQ multiplex PCR. The repertoire has tens of thousands of clones, roughly 86% of them found once; the top ten carry around 20%. The germline CDR1 and CDR2 sequences are SGHAT and FQNNGV. The V segment lost 5 bases and the J segment 8 bases; nucleotides outside the gene matches: 6. The length of the CDR3 is 14 residues. The sequenced sample was CD4+ or CD8+ T cells sorted from blood, obtained in a trial of the OX40 agonist ivuxolimab. The chain uses TRBV11-2 and TRBJ1-2, with 12 positions matching TRBD1. The TCR originated in an adult with an advanced solid tumor such as melanoma, head and neck, liver or kidney cancer. The CDR3: CASSQPGQGAGYTF. The CDR3 nucleotides are TGTGCCAGCAGCCAGCCGGGACAGGGGGCGGGCTACACCTTC.